This TCR beta chain was identified in a study of blood T cell repertoires in COVID-19. The CDR3 loop spans 16 amino acids. Trimming removed 5 bases at V and 0 bases at J, with 14 bases between. Germline V gene data show CDR1 as SEHNR and CDR2 as FQNEAQ (reference sequence). The data were produced by immunoSEQ multiplex PCR, yet TCRdb's version contains in-frame clones alone and is incomplete. The repertoire holds 250,000 or so clones, with about 89% as singletons. The TCR originated in a man in his forties or fifties who had recovered from COVID-19. The J gene is TRBJ1-3, the V gene TRBV7-9; tentative D call: TRBD1 (5 bases). What was sequenced was PBMCs or T cells enriched from blood (not recorded which). CDR3 protein: CASSPALGLSGNTIYF. Written as DNA, the CDR3 is TGTGCCAGCAGCCCGGCTTTGGGACTCTCTGGAAACACCATATATTTT.